The clone carrying this TCR beta chain was seen more than once but under ten times. Antigen unknown. Following extraction, RNA underwent reverse transcription to cDNA, which served as the sequencing template. The repertoire was sequenced with immunoSEQ multiplex PCR; TCRdb's copy has only in-frame clones and lacks some. Of 170,000 or so clones listed, roughly 50% are singletons. This sample is part of a study of CD8+ T cells in alopecia areata. Turning to the study itself: Tofacitinib treatment spanned 6 to 18 months, with 6 months off drug afterward.

Regarding the study as a whole: Mouse data revealed clearer TCR sharing than patient data did, a gap possibly tied to HLA.

Treatment given: oral pan-JAK inhibitor, 5-10 mg twice daily. Individuals with alopecia areata gave both lesional scalp punch biopsies and peripheral blood for collection. Germline V gives CDR1 MNHEY, CDR2 SMNVEV (reference sequence). V was trimmed by 6 bases and J by 0 bases, leaving 11 bases between them. The CDR3 covers 14 residues. The specimen comprised CD8+ T cells sorted from blood, sampled at week 24, from a patient treated with tofacitinib. The sequence was collected from a human donor with alopecia areata. The chain employs TRBV27 and TRBJ2-5; TRBD1 might be the D (6 bases). The DNA of the CDR3 is TGTGCCAGCAGCCAGGGACACAACCAAGAGACCCAGTACTTC. It yields the protein CASSQGHNQETQYF.